This TCR beta chain was sequenced during a study of blood T cells in healthy people across ages. CDR1 and CDR2 from the germline V gene are DFQATT and SNEGSKA (reference sequence). V was clipped by 3 bases and J by 4 bases; unmatched bases: 10. The CDR3 extends over 15 amino acids. Alongside a J-beta primer mix, a sample-barcoded 5' primer served in a second PCR lasting 7 to 11 cycles. Every cDNA was tagged by a template-switch adaptor with 12 random nucleotides. TCRdb itself ran the 5' RACE reads through MiXCR, one entry per CDR3 protein. The table shows fewer than 1,200,000 distinct CDR3 sequences, with roughly a quarter occurring only once. The total RNA that was extracted per sample amounted to at least 5.5 micrograms. These data were likewise used in another study, on T cells of mothers and their children.

Specimen: blood. This TCR came from a girl aged 2 to 10 in good health. The chain has TRBV20-1 and TRBJ2-5; TRBD2 aligns across 8 bases. The CDR3 DNA follows: TGCAGTGCTAGTCACCTAGGGACTAGAGTAGAGACCCAGTACTTC. Amino acid sequence: CSASHLGTRVETQYF.